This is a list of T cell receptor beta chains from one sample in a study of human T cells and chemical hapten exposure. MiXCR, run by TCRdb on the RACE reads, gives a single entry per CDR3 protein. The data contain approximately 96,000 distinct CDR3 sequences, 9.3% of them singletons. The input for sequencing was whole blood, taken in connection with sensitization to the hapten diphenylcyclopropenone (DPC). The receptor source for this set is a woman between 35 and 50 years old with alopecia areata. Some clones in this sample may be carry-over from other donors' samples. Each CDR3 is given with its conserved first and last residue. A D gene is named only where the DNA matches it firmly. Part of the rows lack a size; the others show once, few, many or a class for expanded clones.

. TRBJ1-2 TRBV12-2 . TGTGCAAGTCGCCAACCCGCCGTCCCGGGGTTAAACTATGGCTACACCTTC CASRQPAVPGLNYGYTF
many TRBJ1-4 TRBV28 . TGTGCCAGCGGGTTCAATGAAAAACTGTTTTTT CASGFNEKLFF
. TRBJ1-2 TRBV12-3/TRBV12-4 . TGTGCCAGCAGTTTAGAACAGCGGGGCTACACCTTC CASSLEQRGYTF
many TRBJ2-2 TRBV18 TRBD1 TGTGCCAGCTCCCGCGACAGGGGCAACGGGGAGCTGTTTTTT CASSRDRGNGELFF
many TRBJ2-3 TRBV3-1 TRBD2 TGTGCCAGCAGCCCTGGGACTAGCGGGAGGGCCATCGCAGATACGCAGTATTTT CASSPGTSGRAIADTQYF
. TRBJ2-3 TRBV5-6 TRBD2 TGTGCCAGCAGCTTCACGGGAGGGCCCGAGTATTTT CASSFTGGPEYF
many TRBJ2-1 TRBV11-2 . TGTGCCAGCAGCTTCCAGGAGGCGGGCGATGAGCAGTTCTTC CASSFQEAGDEQFF
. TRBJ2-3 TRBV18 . TGTGCCAGCTCACCACCATCAGGACAGCTCACAGATACGCAGTATTTT CASSPPSGQLTDTQYF
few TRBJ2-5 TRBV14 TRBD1 TGTGCCAGCAGCCGACAGGGTCTTAGAGGCCAAGAGACCCAGTACTTC CASSRQGLRGQETQYF
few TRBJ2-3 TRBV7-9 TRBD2 TGTGCCAGCAGCAAATATCGACTAGCGGGAGTAGATACGCAGTATTTT CASSKYRLAGVDTQYF
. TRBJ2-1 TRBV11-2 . TGTGCCAGCAGCTTAGACCGCAGTGAGCAGTTCTTC CASSLDRSEQFF
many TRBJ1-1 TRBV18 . TGTGCCAGCTCACCACCGGGCGGTTCGAACACTGAAGCTTTCTTT CASSPPGGSNTEAFF
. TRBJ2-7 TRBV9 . TGTGCCAGCAGCGTAGGACAGCTGGATAGCTCCTACGAGCAGTACTTC CASSVGQLDSSYEQYF
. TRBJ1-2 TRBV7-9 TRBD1 TGTGCCAGCAGCTTACCGGGACAGTATGGCTACACCTTC CASSLPGQYGYTF
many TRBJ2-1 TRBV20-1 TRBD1 TGCAGTGCCCAGACAGGGATCCATGAGCAGTTCTTC CSAQTGIHEQFF
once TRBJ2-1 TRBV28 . TGTGCCAGCAGTTTACCGGGCCAATCGTTCTTC CASSLPGQSFF
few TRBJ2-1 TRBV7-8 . TGTGCCAGCAGCTCCGGAGGGTACAATGAGCAGTTCTTC CASSSGGYNEQFF
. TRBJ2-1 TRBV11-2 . TGTGCCACCGCGCCGCAGGGGGGACAATACAATGAGCAGTTCTTC CATAPQGGQYNEQFF
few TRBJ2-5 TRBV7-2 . TGTGCCAGCAGTTCAGGAGGGGACACTAACTTC CASSSGGDTNF
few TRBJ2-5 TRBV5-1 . TGCGCCAGCAGCCAGGACTCGCCCCGGAGGGAGACCCAGTACTTC CASSQDSPRRETQYF
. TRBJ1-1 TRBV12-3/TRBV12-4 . TGTGCCAGCAACGGACAGATGAACACTGAAGCTTTCTTT CASNGQMNTEAFF
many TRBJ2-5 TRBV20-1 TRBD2 TGCAGTGCTAGAGGCGGCCTAGCGGGAGGCCCCCATCTTCAAGAGACCCAGTACTTC CSARGGLAGGPHLQETQYF
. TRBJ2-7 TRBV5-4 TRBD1 TGTGCCAGCAGCGGCCGGACAGGGGAAGTGAAGGAGCAGTACTTC CASSGRTGEVKEQYF
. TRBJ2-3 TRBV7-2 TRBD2 TGTGCCAGCAGCTTAGGCTGCACAGCGGGAGGGCCAGCAGATACGCAGTATTTT CASSLGCTAGGPADTQYF
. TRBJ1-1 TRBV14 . TGTGCCAGCAGACCGGGGTGGGGAGTGAACACTGAAGCTTTCTTT CASRPGWGVNTEAFF
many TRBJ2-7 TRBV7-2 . TGTGCCAGCAGCTTAGGATCCGGAGAGCAGTACTTC CASSLGSGEQYF
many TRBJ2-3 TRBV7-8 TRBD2 TGTGCCAGCAGCATCAGCCGGACTAGTACCACAGATACGCAGTATTTT CASSISRTSTTDTQYF
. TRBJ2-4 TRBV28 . TGTGCCAGCAGCCAGCGGGTGGCAGGGGAGATAAACATTCAGTACTTC CASSQRVAGEINIQYF
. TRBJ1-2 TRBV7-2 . TGTGCCAGCAGCTTTGATGGAAACTATGGCTACACCTTC CASSFDGNYGYTF
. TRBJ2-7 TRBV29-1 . TGCAGCGGCTGGGGAGTCGGTCGCGAGCAGTACTTC CSGWGVGREQYF
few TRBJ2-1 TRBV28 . TGTGCCAGCAGTTTATCCGGGCTACGCGGTTACAATGAGCAGTTCTTC CASSLSGLRGYNEQFF
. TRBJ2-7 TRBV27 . TGTGCCAGCGGGCTAGCGCCTTACTACGAGCAGTACTTC CASGLAPYYEQYF
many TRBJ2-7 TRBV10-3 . TGTGCCATCAGTGAGTCGATAGGGGGGAGCTCCTACGAGCAGTACTTC CAISESIGGSSYEQYF
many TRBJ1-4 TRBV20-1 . TGCAGTGCTAGAGGATCCAGGGAAAAACTGTTTTTT CSARGSREKLFF
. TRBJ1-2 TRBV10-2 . TGCGCCAGCAGTGAGTCGTGGATCGGGCAGGCGGTAAACTATGGCTACACCTTC CASSESWIGQAVNYGYTF
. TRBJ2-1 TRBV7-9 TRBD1 TGTGCCAGCAGCTTAGCGACAGGGAAGCAGTTCTTC CASSLATGKQFF
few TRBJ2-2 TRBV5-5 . TGTGCCAGCAGCTTGGGACAGGTGATCGGGGAGCTGTTTTTT CASSLGQVIGELFF
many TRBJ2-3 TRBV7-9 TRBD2 TGTGCCAGCAGTCGACTAGCGGGAGTGGCAGATACGCAGTATTTT CASSRLAGVADTQYF
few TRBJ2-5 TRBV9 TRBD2 TGTGCCAGCAGCTTGGGACTAGCGGGCCAAGAGACCCAGTACTTC CASSLGLAGQETQYF
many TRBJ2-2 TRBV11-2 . TGTGCCAGCAGCTCAAATAGTGGGACGGGGGAGCTGTTTTTT CASSSNSGTGELFF
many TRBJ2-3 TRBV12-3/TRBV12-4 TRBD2 TGTGCCAGCAGTTTGACTAGCGGGAGTTCCGTAGCTAGCACAGATACGCAGTATTTT CASSLTSGSSVASTDTQYF
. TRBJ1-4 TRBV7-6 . TGTGCCAGCAGATGTCCGGGTCCTTGGAAGGAAAAACTGTTATTT CASRCPGPWKEKLLF
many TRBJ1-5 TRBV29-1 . TGCAGCGTTGCAGAAGAGGTAGTGGGTAACACTGGCGGACAGCCCCAGCATTTT CSVAEEVVGNTGGQPQHF
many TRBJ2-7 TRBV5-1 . TGCGCCAGCAGCTTGGAAGGGACCCCTTCGGGAGAGCAGTACTTC CASSLEGTPSGEQYF